The 27 T cell receptor beta chains below were found in one sample sequenced in a study of technical replicates of blood from several donors. The data were produced by immunoSEQ multiplex PCR, yet TCRdb's version contains in-frame clones alone and is incomplete. The data contain roughly 92,000 clones, roughly 95% of them singletons. The sequencing sample was made of T cells isolated from PBMCs. The receptors derive from a human donor in good health.

V is TRBV28 and J is TRBJ2-5; D may be TRBD1 (6 bases). Trimming cost V 6 bases and J 3 bases, with 14 bases left between them. Germline CDR1 is MDHEN and CDR2 is SYDVKM. The CDR3 covers 14 residues. CDR3 residues: CASSRMGAEETQYF. Here the CDR3 DNA reads TGTGCCAGCAGCCGAATGGGGGCCGAAGAGACCCAGTACTTC.

This clone turned up a few times. The V gene is TRBV19, the J gene TRBJ1-5; 8 bases are a match to TRBD1. Unmatched junction bases numbered 2, after V lost 4 bases and J lost 0 bases. Germline V CDR1 and CDR2: LNHDA, SQIVND (reference sequence). The CDR3 runs 15 residues. The CDR3 DNA follows: TGTGCCAGTAGTACAACAGGGGGTAGCAATCAGCCCCAGCATTTT. It codes for CASSTTGGSNQPQHF.

The rearrangement joins TRBV2 to TRBJ1-3; D gene uncertain. This CDR3 is built from 15 residues. Trimming took 6 bases from V and 0 from J, leaving 12 bases between them. The germline V gene has CDR1 SNHLY and CDR2 FYNNEI. The CDR3 DNA follows: TGTGCCAGCAGCGCGCCCGATTCCTCTGGAAACACCATATATTTT. It yields the protein CASSAPDSSGNTIYF. Full variable domain (missing parts from reference TRBV2 and TRBJ1-3): EPEVTQTPSHQVTQMGQEVILRCVPISNHLYFYWYRQILGQKVEFLVSFYNNEISEKSEIFDDQFSVERPDGSNFTLKIRSTKLEDSAMYFCASSAPDSSGNTIYFGEGSWLTVV.

The gene calls are TRBV5-1 and TRBJ2-5, with 7 bases matching TRBD2. The V gene's germline CDR1 is SGHRS and CDR2 YFSETQ. V lost 6 bases and J lost 7; bases outside the gene matches: 3. The CDR3 length is 11 residues. The CDR3 DNA reads as TGCGCCAGCATTGGGGGGGGGACCCAGTACTTC. Protein product: CASIGGGTQYF.

The rearrangement links TRBV7-9 to TRBJ1-2, with D perhaps TRBD1 (5 bases). CDR3 length: 13 residues. The V end was cut by 5 bases, the J end by 4 bases, with 11 bases between. In germline, CDR1 is SEHNR, CDR2 FQNEAQ (reference sequence). CDR3 in DNA: TGTGCCAGCAGCGGTGACAGTTCCTATGGCTACACCTTC. Translation gives CASSGDSSYGYTF.

This clone has only a few counts. The rearrangement uses TRBV6-4 and TRBJ2-3; TRBD2 aligns across 7 bases. The CDR3 extends over 16 amino acids. Germline CDR1 MRHNA, CDR2 SNTAGT. V lost 2 bases to trimming and J lost 1 base; unmatched junction nucleotides: 6. The CDR3 DNA reads as TGTGCCAGCAGTGACGGGCCTAGCGGCGGCACAGATACGCAGTATTTT. This gives the protein CASSDGPSGGTDTQYF.

The chain combines TRBV6-4 with TRBJ1-1; 7 bases line up with TRBD1. Germline CDR1 and CDR2: MRHNA and SNTAGT. The CDR3 contains 13 residues. Unmatched junction bases numbered 0, after V lost 4 bases and J lost 1 base. The CDR3 sequence is CASSGDRNTEAFF. CDR3 in DNA: TGTGCCAGCAGTGGGGACAGGAACACTGAAGCTTTCTTT.

The chain recombines TRBV4-1 with TRBJ2-7; D is perhaps TRBD1 (6 bases). V lost 4 bases and J lost 3, with 16 bases in between. Germline CDR1 and CDR2: MGHRA and YSYEKL. The CDR3 extends over 15 amino acids. CDR3 sequence: CASSRVSGAIYEQYF. DNA of the CDR3: TGCGCCAGCAGCCGGGTCTCAGGGGCTATCTACGAGCAGTACTTC.

The CDR3 is CASSFSGQGISYEQYF. CDR3 nucleotide sequence: TGTGCCAGCAGTTTTTCGGGACAGGGGATCTCCTACGAGCAGTACTTC. V usage is TRBV27 and J usage is TRBJ2-7, with TRBD1 identical over 10 bases. Germline CDR1 reads MNHEY; CDR2 reads SMNVEV (reference sequence). CDR3 length equals 16 residues. The ends lost 3 bases at V and 0 bases at J; junction bases unmatched: 5.

The chain links TRBV7-3 to TRBJ2-1; 14 bases map to TRBD2. Germline-derived CDR1 and CDR2 are SGHTA and FQGTGA. Unmatched junction bases numbered 8, after V lost 5 bases and J lost 2 bases. The CDR3 has 18 residues. The CDR3 coding sequence is TGTGCCAGCAGCCCCCAAGGACTAGCGGGGGGAACCTACAATGAGCAGTTCTTC. Translation gives CASSPQGLAGGTYNEQFF.

The rearrangement joins TRBV27 to TRBJ2-5, with TRBD2 as a possible D gene (7 bases). The CDR3 has 15 amino acids. Germline values: CDR1 MNHEY, CDR2 SMNVEV (reference sequence). With 6 bases removed from V and 4 bases from J, the gap between germline ends came to 18 bases. CDR3 residues: CASSNTQGGGETQYF. The CDR3 coding sequence is TGTGCCAGCAGCAATACCCAAGGGGGGGGAGAGACCCAGTACTTC.

V usage is TRBV7-9 and J usage is TRBJ2-4; 9 bases are shared with TRBD2. The CDR3 spans 16 residues. The junction had 6 bases not matched to a gene; V was cut back by 1 base and J by 5 bases. Germline CDR1 SEHNR, CDR2 FQNEAQ (reference sequence). The CDR3 protein is CASSLGPAGGQNIQYF. In DNA form, the CDR3 reads TGTGCCAGCAGCTTAGGCCCAGCGGGAGGCCAAAACATTCAGTACTTC.

The chain couples TRBV2 to TRBJ1-1; D may be TRBD1 (6 bases). Germline CDR1 and CDR2: SNHLY and FYNNEI. Trimming pared 11 bases from V and 5 bases from J, leaving 18 bases between. The CDR3 length is 13 residues. The CDR3 DNA reads as TGTGCCTACATTTTGGGGGCGAGAACTGAAGCTTTCTTT. It codes for CAYILGARTEAFF.

The chain combines TRBV7-8 with TRBJ2-1, with 9 positions matching TRBD2. Germline V gene sequence: CDR1 SGHVS, CDR2 FQNEAQ. The CDR3 totals 15 residues. V was clipped by 2 bases and J by 6 bases; unmatched bases: 5. The CDR3 protein is CASSLSGGNRNEQFF. In DNA form, the CDR3 reads TGTGCCAGCAGCTTAAGCGGGGGGAACCGCAATGAGCAGTTCTTC.

V and J are TRBV5-1 and TRBJ1-4, with 8 bases that match TRBD1. The junction had 5 bases not matched to a gene; V was cut back by 2 bases and J by 2 bases. This CDR3 has 16 amino acids. Germline CDR1 SGHRS, CDR2 YFSETQ. CDR3 nucleotides: TGCGCCAGCAGCTTCAGGGGGCTCTCGACTAATGAAAAACTGTTTTTT. Translating it yields CASSFRGLSTNEKLFF.

The chain recombines TRBV9 with TRBJ2-3; weak D call: TRBD2 (5 bases). Germline V CDR1 and CDR2: SGDLS, YYNGEE. V was pared by 0 bases and J by 2 bases, with 16 bases between. The CDR3 runs to 17 residues. CDR3 region: CASSVGEGHLPTDTQYF. The CDR3 nucleotides read TGTGCCAGCAGCGTAGGCGAGGGTCATTTACCCACAGATACGCAGTATTTT. The whole variable domain, filled in from reference TRBV9 and TRBJ2-3, reads DSGVTQTPKHLITATGQRVTLRCSPRSGDLSVYWYQQSLDQGLQFLIQYYNGEERAKGNILERFSAQQFPDLHSELNLSSLELGDSALYFCASSVGEGHLPTDTQYFGPGTRLTVL.

The rearrangement uses TRBV29-1 and TRBJ2-1, with 12 bases identical to TRBD2. Germline loops: CDR1 SQVTM, CDR2 ANQGSEA. The CDR3 totals 16 residues. After removal of 3 bases from V and 2 bases from J, the junction contained 5 bases not matched to a gene. CDR3 nucleotides: TGCAGCGTTGAGAAGACTAGCGGGAGACCCTACAATGAGCAGTTCTTC. Encoded protein: CSVEKTSGRPYNEQFF.

The V and J genes are TRBV30 and TRBJ1-4; D is uncertain. The CDR3 extends over 13 amino acids. Germline values: CDR1 GTSNPN, CDR2 SVGIG (reference sequence). With 2 bases removed from V and 5 bases from J, the gap between germline ends came to 9 bases. CDR3 protein: CAWSTQMNEKLFF. The CDR3 bases are TGTGCCTGGAGTACACAGATGAATGAAAAACTGTTTTTT.

V is TRBV7-9 and J is TRBJ2-7; 7 bases are a match to TRBD1. J was trimmed by 3 bases and V by 5 bases; bases with no gene match: 10. This CDR3 comprises 15 residues. Per germline, CDR1 SEHNR and CDR2 FQNEAQ (reference sequence). CDR3 DNA: TGTGCCAGCAGCCCCGAGGACAGGACCTACTACGAGCAGTACTTC. Translated: CASSPEDRTYYEQYF.

This chain uses TRBV5-1 with TRBJ2-1, with D perhaps TRBD2 (7 bases). The germline V gene has CDR1 SGHRS and CDR2 YFSETQ. Trimming took 3 bases from V and 9 from J, leaving 19 bases between them. CDR3 length: 15 amino acids. The CDR3 loop is CASSSTSVGGLEQFF. CDR3 coding DNA: TGCGCCAGCAGCTCAACTAGCGTTGGGGGGCTTGAGCAGTTCTTC. Using reference TRBV5-1 and TRBJ2-1 for the parts outside the CDR3, the full variable domain is KAGVTQTPRYLIKTRGQQVTLSCSPISGHRSVSWYQQTPGQGLQFLFEYFSETQRNKGNFPGRFSGRQFSNSRSEMNVSTLELGDSALYLCASSSTSVGGLEQFFGPGTRLTVL.

The rearrangement uses TRBV7-2 and TRBJ2-7, with TRBD1 identical over 10 bases. The CDR3 is 15 amino acids. In germline, CDR1 is SGHTA, CDR2 FQGNSA. The ends lost 2 bases at V and 4 bases at J; junction bases unmatched: 5. Written as DNA, the CDR3 is TGTGCCAGCAGCTTAAGGACAGGGGGAGGGTACGAGCAGTACTTC. The encoded protein is CASSLRTGGGYEQYF.

V usage is TRBV19 and J usage is TRBJ1-5; 7 bases align to TRBD1. CDR1 LNHDA and CDR2 SQIVND come from the germline V gene (reference sequence). This CDR3 region has 14 residues. V lost 3 bases and J lost 5; bases outside the gene matches: 4. This chain's CDR3 is CASSISGGDQPQHF. In DNA form, the CDR3 reads TGTGCCAGTAGTATCTCAGGGGGAGATCAGCCCCAGCATTTT.

This clone was counted once. The chain has TRBV6-5 and TRBJ2-7; 11 bases are a match to TRBD2. This CDR3 spans 16 amino acids. Unmatched junction bases numbered 8, after V lost 4 bases and J lost 3 bases. From germline, CDR1 is MNHEY and CDR2 SVGAGI. The CDR3 DNA reads TGTGCCAGCAGTTCTACTACTAGCGGGAGACTCTACGAGCAGTACTTC. Amino acid sequence: CASSSTTSGRLYEQYF.

The chain is built from TRBV7-3 and TRBJ2-2; D is possibly TRBD2 (6 bases). Trimming cost V 7 bases and J 3 bases, with 15 bases left between them. The CDR3 contains 15 residues. The germline V gene encodes CDR1 SGHTA and CDR2 FQGTGA. CDR3 bases: TGTGCCAGCAACAAGGGACTCCCCTACACCGGGGAGCTGTTTTTT. Translating gives CASNKGLPYTGELFF. The variable domain in full, completed from reference TRBV7-3 and TRBJ2-2, reads GAGVSQTPSNKVTEKGKYVELRCDPISGHTALYWYRQSLGQGPEFLIYFQGTGAADDSGLPNDRFFAVRPEGSVSTLKIQRTERGDSAVYLCASNKGLPYTGELFFGEGSRLTVL.

The chain joins TRBV19 to TRBJ2-3; 7 nucleotides align to TRBD2. Germline V gene sequence: CDR1 LNHDA, CDR2 SQIVND (reference sequence). V lost 3 bases, J lost 4 bases, and 4 bases stayed unmatched. This CDR3 region has 14 residues. CDR3 protein: CASSISLAADTQYF. The CDR3 coding sequence is TGTGCCAGTAGTATCTCGCTAGCGGCAGATACGCAGTATTTT.

J is TRBJ2-1 and V is TRBV27; TRBD1 is a possible D gene (5 bases). The CDR3 totals 13 residues. Germline-derived CDR1 and CDR2 are MNHEY and SMNVEV (reference sequence). The V gene lost 6 bases and the J gene lost 5 bases, with 11 bases spanning the gap. The CDR3 DNA sequence: TGTGCCAGCAGCCAGGGCACGAACAATGAGCAGTTCTTC. The encoded protein is CASSQGTNNEQFF.

The chain links TRBV4-1 to TRBJ2-7; 8 bases align to TRBD1. Losses at the gene ends were 3 bases for V and 1 base for J; bases not matched to a gene: 14. Germline assignment: CDR1 MGHRA and CDR2 YSYEKL. The CDR3 totals 18 residues. The CDR3 sequence: CASSHSQGAGGSSYEQYF. The CDR3 region has the DNA TGCGCCAGCAGCCACTCCCAGGGGGCGGGTGGTTCATCCTACGAGCAGTACTTC.